The 9 T cell receptor beta chains in this list originate from one sample, sequenced in a study of cytomegalovirus exposure and HLA in healthy donors (dated by TCRdb to 2016 to 2017). Library preparation was by the immunoSEQ multiplex PCR assay. The multiplex PCR relied on a mix of 60 forward primers for TCR Vbeta segments and 13 reverse primers for TCR Jbeta segments. TCRdb provides this immuneACCESS table in a form limited to in-frame rearrangements. Some clones are lacking; in checked studies, under half of them reflect an unresolved V gene, and why the rest are absent is not known. For this sample the table gives over 55,000 clones, of which around two thirds were detected only once. The ten biggest clones cover roughly 9.7% of the sample. The sequencing input was PBMCs. These receptors were taken from a woman aged 50 to 65 in good health and CMV-seropositive.

V is TRBV29-1 and J is TRBJ1-5, with a tentative D call TRBD1 (6 bases). This CDR3 is 15 amino acids long. Per germline, CDR1 SQVTM and CDR2 ANQGSEA. The germline V and J ends were trimmed by 2 bases and 6 bases, with 17 bases remaining between them. For the CDR3, the DNA is TGCAGCGTTGAATTCGCAGGGGTGCCCGGTCAGCCCCAGCATTTT. This translates into CSVEFAGVPGQPQHF.

The V and J genes are TRBV6-5 and TRBJ1-1, with no clear D. Germline V lookup: CDR1 MNHEY, CDR2 SVGAGI. V was pared by 2 bases and J by 1 base, with 5 bases between. The CDR3 spans 13 residues. Written as DNA, the CDR3 is TGTGCCAGCAGTTACCCAGGGAACACTGAAGCTTTCTTT. Its translation is CASSYPGNTEAFF.

The gene calls are TRBV10-3 and TRBJ2-3; no clear D gene. V lost 2 bases to trimming and J lost 2 bases, with 11 bases between them. This CDR3 comprises 15 residues. Germline CDR1 ENHRY, CDR2 SYGVKD. CDR3 bases: TGTGCCATCAGTGAGCCAACTGTAGACACAGATACGCAGTATTTT. The encoded protein is CAISEPTVDTDTQYF.

The CDR3 bases are TGTGCCAGCTCACCGGCCGGGACAGCTCGCAAACTGTTTTTT. Translated: CASSPAGTARKLFF. This rearrangement joins TRBV18 to TRBJ1-4; 7 bases agree with TRBD1. There are 14 residues in the CDR3. Germline V gene data show CDR1 as KGHSH and CDR2 as LQKENI. Trimming at V came to 3 bases and at J to 11 bases, leaving 9 bases not matched to a gene.

The CDR3 spells CASSFSDSSYGYTF. Here the CDR3 DNA reads TGTGCCAGCAGCTTCTCCGACAGCAGCTATGGCTACACCTTC. The chain recombines TRBV28 with TRBJ1-2; perhaps TRBD1 as D (5 bases). The V end was cut by 6 bases, the J end by 4 bases, with 15 bases between. CDR3 length equals 14 residues. Per the germline V gene, CDR1 is MDHEN and CDR2 is SYDVKM.

The rearrangement joins TRBV5-5 to TRBJ2-5; D may be TRBD2 (5 bases). Germline values: CDR1 SGHKS, CDR2 YYEKEE (reference sequence). CDR3 length equals 13 residues. Trimming removed 4 bases from V and 1 base from J, with 8 bases in between. DNA for the CDR3: TGTGCCAGCAGCGGCGGAGGCCAAGAGACCCAGTACTTC. Its protein is CASSGGGQETQYF.

The rearrangement links TRBV11-2 to TRBJ2-3; 9 positions match TRBD2. The V segment lost 4 bases and the J segment 8 bases; nucleotides outside the gene matches: 10. Germline values: CDR1 SGHAT, CDR2 FQNNGV. This CDR3 has 15 amino acids. CDR3 DNA: TGTGCCAGCAGCTCATTGGGGGCTAGCGGGATTACGCAGTATTTT. Translating gives CASSSLGASGITQYF.

The chain joins TRBV4-3 to TRBJ2-7; D might be TRBD2 (7 bases). The CDR3 covers 16 residues. The germline V and J ends were trimmed by 0 bases and 4 bases, with 16 bases remaining between them. CDR1 is LGHNA, CDR2 YSLEER, per germline. This chain's CDR3 is CASSQELGGGKYEQYF. Here the CDR3 DNA reads TGCGCCAGCAGCCAAGAGCTGGGAGGGGGGAAATACGAGCAGTACTTC.

The chain carries TRBV19 and TRBJ2-1; D is ambiguous. The ends were cut back, 4 bases at V and 7 bases at J, with 5 bases in the middle. There are 11 residues in the CDR3. The germline V gene encodes CDR1 LNHDA and CDR2 SQIVND (reference sequence). CDR3 in amino acids: CASSRRNEQFF. Here the CDR3 DNA reads TGTGCCAGTAGTAGGAGAAATGAGCAGTTCTTC.